This TCR beta chain was retrieved from a study of stem cell transplantation in POMP-related autoinflammatory disease. The overall study: Before transplant: CD4+ naive skewing, low CD8+ proportions, reduced cytokine secretion.

Sequencing used immunoSEQ multiplex PCR; TCRdb keeps in-frame clones, though not all of them. The data contain some 68,000 clones, roughly 91% of them singletons. Study results and limitations: Fewer unique TRB V-J gene pairings were identified in patients with PRAID. In patients with PRAID, every analyzed T-cell subset tended to show lower diversity and higher clonality.

Concerning this clone itself: Its antigen is still unknown.

The sequencing here drew on CD4+ T cells from PBMCs, taken after stem cell transplantation. This sequence originates from a human patient with POMP-related autoinflammation and immune dysregulation (PRAID). A share of the T cells may be of graft donor origin.

The CDR3 sequence: CASSLFGGNTEAFF. CDR3 nucleotides: TGTGCCAGCAGTTTATTTGGAGGGAACACTGAAGCTTTCTTT. The J gene is TRBJ1-1, the V gene TRBV28, with D unclear. Germline V gene lookup returns CDR1 MDHEN and CDR2 SYDVKM. V lost 1 base, J lost 1 base, and 7 bases lay in between. CDR3 length: 14 residues.